These 19 T cell receptor beta chains were all obtained from the same sample, sequenced in a study of blood T cell repertoires in COVID-19. The method was immunoSEQ multiplex PCR; TCRdb's version includes in-frame clones alone and lacks a portion of them. The sample comprises some 250,000 clones, 85% to 90% of which are singletons, and around 6.5% rests with the top ten. The sequenced sample consisted of peripheral blood. These receptors all come from a man aged 55-75 years with acute or convalescent COVID-19.

Comment on this clone: One end of the junction fails to match germline, which may point to a read error. The chain is built from TRBV6-1 and TRBJ2-1, with 16 positions matching TRBD2. The V gene's germline CDR1 is MNHNS and CDR2 SASEGT. The CDR3 runs 15 residues. The CDR3 bases are TGTGCCAGCAATGAAGGGACTAGCGGGAGGGTTGAGCAGTTCTTC. Residues: CASNEGTSGRVEQFF.

The sample holds one count of this clone. DNA for the CDR3: TGTGCCAGCAGCCTACCAATAGGGACTAGCGACTTCTACAATGAGCAGTTCTTC. Its protein product is CASSLPIGTSDFYNEQFF. This chain links TRBV5-6 with TRBJ2-1; 10 positions match TRBD2. The CDR3 loop spans 18 amino acids. Per the germline V gene, CDR1 is SGHDT and CDR2 is YYEEEE. The V gene end was trimmed by 4 bases and the J gene end by 3 bases; junction bases not matched to a gene: 13.

The genes are TRBV3-1 (or the pseudogene TRBV3-2) and TRBJ2-7; no reliable D call. The V gene's germline CDR1 is LGHDT and CDR2 YNNKEL (reference sequence). V lost 2 bases and J 4 bases, leaving 12 bases between the germline ends. This CDR3 is 14 amino acids long. CDR3 sequence reads: CASSQKLPLYEQYF. In DNA, the CDR3 is TGTGCCAGCAGCCAAAAACTTCCCCTGTACGAGCAGTACTTC.

The chain's CDR3 is CASSYSGGFSNQPQHF. The CDR3, as DNA: TGTGCCAGCAGTTACTCGGGGGGGTTTAGCAATCAGCCCCAGCATTTT. The V and J genes are TRBV6-2 or TRBV6-3 and TRBJ1-5; D possibly corresponds to TRBD1 (5 bases). The CDR3 is 16 amino acids. The germline V gene encodes CDR1 MNHEY and CDR2 SVGEGT. Trimming removed 0 bases at V and 0 bases at J, with 9 bases between.

The chain couples TRBV7-9 to TRBJ2-2; weak D call: TRBD2 (6 bases). The CDR3 loop spans 16 amino acids. V shed 4 bases and J shed 2 bases, with 14 bases lying between them. Per germline, CDR1 SEHNR and CDR2 FQNEAQ (reference sequence). In nucleotides, the CDR3 is TGTGCCAGCAGCTCGGCTGGACTAACCAACACCGGGGAGCTGTTTTTT. Amino acid sequence: CASSSAGLTNTGELFF.

The V and J genes are TRBV10-2 and TRBJ2-3; TRBD2 agrees at 7 bases. From germline, CDR1 is WSHSY and CDR2 SAAADI. V shed 8 bases and J 6 bases; nucleotides not matched to a gene: 11. CDR3 length: 14 residues. CDR3 protein: CASLGRGSSDTQYF. The CDR3 DNA reads TGCGCCAGCCTGGGGCGGGGGAGTAGCGATACGCAGTATTTT.

The chain joins TRBV3-1 (or the pseudogene TRBV3-2) to TRBJ2-5; D is undetermined. V dropped 0 bases and J dropped 5 bases, with 13 bases sitting between them. The CDR3 runs to 15 residues. Germline loops: CDR1 LGHDT, CDR2 YNNKEL (reference sequence). The CDR3 region has the DNA TGTGCCAGCAGCCAAGATCATGCCCGAGCGGAGACCCAGTACTTC. This translates into CASSQDHARAETQYF.

This clone turned up a few times. The V and J genes are TRBV6-2 or TRBV6-3 and TRBJ1-3, with 11 positions matching TRBD1. Germline V gene data show CDR1 as MNHEY and CDR2 as SVGEGT. This CDR3 spans 20 amino acids. Unmatched junction bases numbered 14, after V lost 4 bases and J lost 0 bases. CDR3 residues: CASSLRPRDRGKSSGNTIYF. CDR3 nucleotide sequence: TGTGCCAGCAGTTTACGACCCCGGGACAGGGGGAAGAGCTCTGGAAACACCATATATTTT.

As DNA, the CDR3 is TGTGCCAGCAGCTTGACCGGGGGCGGGGGAGTTACTCAGCCCCAGCATTTT. It codes for CASSLTGGGGVTQPQHF. The V gene is TRBV11-2, the J gene TRBJ1-5, with D maybe TRBD1 (6 bases). Per the germline V gene, CDR1 is SGHAT and CDR2 is FQNNGV. V lost 3 bases, J lost 6 bases, and 21 bases lay in between. The CDR3 consists of 17 residues. The full variable domain, in which reference TRBV11-2 and TRBJ1-5 provide the parts outside the CDR3, is EAGVAQSPRYKIIEKRQSVAFWCNPISGHATLYWYQQILGQGPKLLIQFQNNGVVDDSQLPKDRFSAERLKGVDSTLKIQPAKLEDSAVYLCASSLTGGGGVTQPQHFGDGTRLSIL.

The chain has TRBV11-3 and TRBJ2-7, with 10 positions matching TRBD1. Germline V gives CDR1 SGHNT, CDR2 YENEEA. CDR3 length: 14 residues. V shed 5 bases and J 5 bases; nucleotides not matched to a gene: 6. The CDR3 sequence is CASSPGQGSHEQYF. The CDR3 DNA reads TGTGCCAGCAGCCCGGGACAGGGGAGCCACGAGCAGTACTTC.

CDR3 coding DNA: TGTGCCAGCAGCTTATGGGGCGGAACCTCCTACAATGAGCAGTTCTTC. It yields the protein CASSLWGGTSYNEQFF. The V call is TRBV7-8, the J call TRBJ2-1, with D maybe TRBD1 (5 bases). The CDR3 runs to 16 residues. Trimming took 2 bases from V and 0 from J, leaving 11 bases between them. Germline V gives CDR1 SGHVS, CDR2 FQNEAQ. The variable domain in full, completed from reference TRBV7-8 and TRBJ2-1, reads GAGVSQSPRYKVAKRGQDVALRCDPISGHVSLFWYQQALGQGPEFLTYFQNEAQLDKSGLPSDRFFAERPEGSVSTLKIQRTQQEDSAVYLCASSLWGGTSYNEQFFGPGTRLTVL.

The V and J genes are TRBV30 and TRBJ2-3; D may be TRBD1 (5 bases). Between the trimmed V and J ends, which lost 0 bases and 4 bases, there was a span of 17 bases. CDR3 length: 16 amino acids. Germline CDR1 GTSNPN, CDR2 SVGIG (reference sequence). In nucleotides, the CDR3 is TGTGCCTGGAGTGTGGGTCGGCAGGGATATCCAGATACGCAGTATTTT. It is translated as CAWSVGRQGYPDTQYF.

The chain has TRBV5-1 and TRBJ2-1; D uncertain. Germline V gene sequence: CDR1 SGHRS, CDR2 YFSETQ. The CDR3 extends over 15 amino acids. V was trimmed by 4 bases and J by 0 bases, leaving 11 bases between them. The CDR3 DNA follows: TGCGCCAGCAGCCCCGATGCGAGCTCCTACAATGAGCAGTTCTTC. Residues: CASSPDASSYNEQFF.

As concerns this clone: The junction does not match germline at one end; this may be a read error. The J gene is TRBJ2-6, the V gene TRBV7-7; D is uncertain. Germline lookup yields CDR1 SSHAT and CDR2 FNYEAQ (reference sequence). The CDR3 runs to 17 residues. CDR3 protein: CASSSSTREVGANVLTF. Written as DNA, the CDR3 is TGTGCTAGCAGCTCCTCGACCCGAGAGGTTGGGGCCAACGTCCTGACTTTC. Together with reference TRBV7-7 and TRBJ2-6, the CDR3 gives the full variable domain: GAGVSQSPRYKVTKRGQDVTLRCDPISSHATLYWYQQALGQGPEFLTYFNYEAQPDKSGLPSDRFSAERPEGSISTLTIQRTEQRDSAMYRCASSSSTREVGANVLTFGAGSRLTVL.

The gene calls are TRBV27 and TRBJ2-7; D unclear. The CDR3 is 11 residues long. In germline, CDR1 is MNHEY, CDR2 SMNVEV (reference sequence). V was cut by 4 bases and J by 6 bases, with 7 bases left in between. The CDR3 region is CASSSPGEQYF. In nucleotides, the CDR3 is TGTGCCAGCAGTTCCCCGGGCGAGCAGTACTTC.

This chain joins TRBV5-8 and TRBJ1-5; perhaps TRBD1 as D (5 bases). Germline V gene lookup returns CDR1 SGHTS and CDR2 YDEGEE. V shed 3 bases and J shed 0 bases, with 7 bases lying between them. The length of the CDR3 is 14 residues. The CDR3 DNA is TGTGCCAGCAGCTCGGGGGGTAGCAATCAGCCCCAGCATTTT. Protein: CASSSGGSNQPQHF.

The chain carries TRBV5-1 and TRBJ1-1, with D possibly matching TRBD1 (5 bases). From germline, CDR1 is SGHRS and CDR2 YFSETQ. This CDR3 is 16 amino acids long. Trimming took off 0 bases at V and 5 bases at J, with 17 bases between the two ends. CDR3 amino acids: CASSLVHSGGSTEAFF. CDR3 nucleotides: TGCGCCAGCAGCTTGGTCCACAGTGGGGGGTCGACTGAAGCTTTCTTT.

The chain employs TRBV2 and TRBJ2-2, with D possibly being TRBD2 (6 bases). V lost 2 bases and J lost 1, with 11 bases in between. CDR3 length: 16 residues. Germline-derived CDR1 and CDR2 are SNHLY and FYNNEI. The CDR3 sequence is CASSETAGKNTGELFF. CDR3 sequence (DNA): TGTGCCAGCAGTGAAACTGCGGGGAAGAACACCGGGGAGCTGTTTTTT.

This chain uses TRBV7-2 with TRBJ1-2, with D unclear. Between the trimmed V and J ends, which lost 3 bases and 8 bases, there was a span of 13 bases. The germline V gene has CDR1 SGHTA and CDR2 FQGNSA. The CDR3 spans 13 residues. CDR3 DNA sequence: TGTGCCAGCAGCTTTTCCGCCTCGGTGGGCTACACCTTC. Translating it yields CASSFSASVGYTF.